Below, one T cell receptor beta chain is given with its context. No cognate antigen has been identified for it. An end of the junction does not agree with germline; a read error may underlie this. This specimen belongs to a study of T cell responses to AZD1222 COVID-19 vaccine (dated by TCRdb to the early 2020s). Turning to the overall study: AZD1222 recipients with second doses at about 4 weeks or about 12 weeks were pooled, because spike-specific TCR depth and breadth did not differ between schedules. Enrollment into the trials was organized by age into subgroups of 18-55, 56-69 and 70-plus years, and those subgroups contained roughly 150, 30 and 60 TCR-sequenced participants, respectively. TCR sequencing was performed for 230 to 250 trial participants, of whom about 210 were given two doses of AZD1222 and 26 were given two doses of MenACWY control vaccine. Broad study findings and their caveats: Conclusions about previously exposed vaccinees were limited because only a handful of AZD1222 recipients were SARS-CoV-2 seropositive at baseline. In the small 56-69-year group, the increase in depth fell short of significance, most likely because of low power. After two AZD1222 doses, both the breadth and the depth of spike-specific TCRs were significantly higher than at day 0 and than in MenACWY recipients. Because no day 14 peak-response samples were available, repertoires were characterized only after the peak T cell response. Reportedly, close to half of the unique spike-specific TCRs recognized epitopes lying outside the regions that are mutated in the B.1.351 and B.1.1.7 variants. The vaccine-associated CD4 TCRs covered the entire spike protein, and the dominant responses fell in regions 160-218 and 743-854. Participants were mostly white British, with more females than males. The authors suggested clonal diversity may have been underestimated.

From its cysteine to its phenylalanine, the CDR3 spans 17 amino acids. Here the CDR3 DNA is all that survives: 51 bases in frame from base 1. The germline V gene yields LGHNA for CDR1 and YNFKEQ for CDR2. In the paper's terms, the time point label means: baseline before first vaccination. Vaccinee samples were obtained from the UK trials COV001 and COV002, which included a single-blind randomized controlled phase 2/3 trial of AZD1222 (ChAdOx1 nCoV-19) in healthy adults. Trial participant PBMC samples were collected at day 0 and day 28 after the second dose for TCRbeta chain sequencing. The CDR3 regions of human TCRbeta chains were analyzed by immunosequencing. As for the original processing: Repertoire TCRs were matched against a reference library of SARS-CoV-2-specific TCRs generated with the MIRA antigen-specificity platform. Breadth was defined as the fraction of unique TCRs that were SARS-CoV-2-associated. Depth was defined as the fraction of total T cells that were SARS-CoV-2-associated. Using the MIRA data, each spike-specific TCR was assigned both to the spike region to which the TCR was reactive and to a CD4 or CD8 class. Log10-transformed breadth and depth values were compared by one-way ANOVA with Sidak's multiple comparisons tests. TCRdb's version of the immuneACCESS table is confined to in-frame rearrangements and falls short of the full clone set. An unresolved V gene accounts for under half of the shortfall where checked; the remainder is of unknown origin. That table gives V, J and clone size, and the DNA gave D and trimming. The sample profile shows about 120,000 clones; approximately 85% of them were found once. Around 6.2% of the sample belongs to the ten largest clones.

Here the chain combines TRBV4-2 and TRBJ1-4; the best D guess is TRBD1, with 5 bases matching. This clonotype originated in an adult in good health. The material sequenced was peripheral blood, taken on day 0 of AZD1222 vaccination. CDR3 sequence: CASSGGPGRTTNEKLFF. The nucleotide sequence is TGTGCCAGCAGCGGGGGACCGGGCCGAACAACAAATGAAAAACTGTTTTTT.